Here is one TCR beta chain with its context. Its antigen is unknown. Nothing much larger sits one base from this clone, and base qualities are not available. This CDR3 is also generated by other DNA sequences in the sample. The trial excluded patients who had a history of autoimmune disease or were on systemic immunosuppression. Peripheral blood for TCR sequencing was collected from all dose cohorts at baseline, on cycle 4 day 1, and on cycle 7 day 1. The samples were taken from a phase I, first-in-human, multicenter, open-label dose-escalation trial of ivuxolimab. The trial enrolled adults with locally advanced or metastatic head and neck squamous cell, hepatocellular, melanoma or renal cell carcinoma. Before TCR sequencing, CD4+ T cells and CD8+ T cells were sorted from peripheral blood as separate populations. Genomic DNA was extracted from sorted cells for sequencing of the TCRbeta CDR3 region. TCRbeta CDR3 regions were sequenced using the immunoSEQ Assay. In TCRdb, the immuneACCESS table is reduced to in-frame sequences with V and J assigned. These tables do not hold every clone; where another copy was compared, an unresolved V gene accounts for under half, and the others remain unexplained. A total of some 98,000 clones appear in this sample, about four fifths of them only once. Together, the top ten hold almost 1.5% of the sample.

The data stem from a study of OX40 agonist ivuxolimab in advanced cancers. At the level of the whole study: Ivuxolimab was an agonistic, fully human IgG2 monoclonal antibody directed against OX40 (CD134), a costimulatory receptor. Intravenous ivuxolimab was administered to patients every 2 weeks at six dose levels: 0.01, 0.1, 0.3, 1.5, 3 and 10 mg/kg. Of the approximately 50 dose-escalation patients, hepatocellular carcinoma was present in about 20, melanoma in roughly 15, renal cell carcinoma in 9 and head and neck cancer in 9. In the dose-escalation cohort, 82.7% of patients were male, and the mean age was roughly 60 years, with a range of roughly 20 to 79. Patients were allowed to have had prior anti-PD-1, anti-PD-L1 or anti-CTLA-4 therapy, and approximately 40% of the dose-escalation patients had been treated with checkpoint inhibitors. Partial responses were achieved by three dose-escalation patients, of whom one had hepatocellular carcinoma and two had cutaneous melanoma. Peripheral TCRbeta sequencing aimed to test whether ivuxolimab altered TCR sequence diversity and caused clonal T-cell expansion. The paper reports the monotherapy dose-escalation portion (N ≈ 50 patients) of the phase I ivuxolimab trial.

The study at large found these results: Partial responders in the 0.1-3.0 mg/kg groups had among the lowest normalized peripheral clonal expansion, especially among CD8+ T cells. Low levels of normalized T-cell clonal expansion were also seen in some patients who did not respond. At doses from 0.1 to 3.0 mg/kg, clonal expansion was seen in both CD4+ and CD8+ blood T cells between baseline and week 6. After ivuxolimab, CD8+ T cells had more expanded clones than CD4+ T cells on average. Antigen specificity was not determined for the clonally expanded peripheral T cells.

The sequencing used CD4+ or CD8+ T cells sorted from blood, collected in a trial of the OX40 agonist ivuxolimab. This clonotype originated in an adult with an advanced solid tumor such as melanoma, head and neck, liver or kidney cancer.

The DNA sequence reads TGCGCCAGCAGCTTGGGAGTGAGTAATCAGCCCCAGCATTTT. Its product reads: CASSLGVSNQPQHF. The rearranged chain carries TRBV5-1 and TRBJ1-5; too little of a D gene remains to name it. Cut back by 0 bases and 4 bases, the V and J ends lie 8 bases apart. From cysteine to phenylalanine, the CDR3 is 14 amino acids long. Here the CDR3 DNA is all that survives: 42 bases in frame from base 1. Via the germline V gene, CDR1 is SGHRS and CDR2 YFSETQ.